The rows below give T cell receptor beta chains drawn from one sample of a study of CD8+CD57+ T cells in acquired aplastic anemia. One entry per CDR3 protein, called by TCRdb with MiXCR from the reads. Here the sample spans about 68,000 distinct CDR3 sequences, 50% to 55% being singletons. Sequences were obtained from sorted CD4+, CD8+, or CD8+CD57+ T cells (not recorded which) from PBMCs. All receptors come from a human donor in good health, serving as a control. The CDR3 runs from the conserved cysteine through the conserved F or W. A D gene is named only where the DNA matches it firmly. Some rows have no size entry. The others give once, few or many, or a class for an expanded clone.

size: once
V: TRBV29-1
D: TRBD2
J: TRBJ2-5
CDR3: CSVGTSGEETQYF
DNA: TGCAGCGTAGGGACTAGCGGAGAAGAGACCCAGTACTTC

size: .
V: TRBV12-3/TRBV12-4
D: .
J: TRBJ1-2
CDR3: CASSLGTANYGYTF
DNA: TGTGCCAGCAGTTTGGGGACGGCGAACTATGGCTACACCTTC

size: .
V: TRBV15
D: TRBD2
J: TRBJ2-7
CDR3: CATSHRLAGVGSYEQYF
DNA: TGTGCCACCAGCCACCGACTAGCGGGAGTGGGGTCCTACGAGCAGTACTTC

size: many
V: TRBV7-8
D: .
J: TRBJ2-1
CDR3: CASSASWGEQFF
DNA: TGTGCCAGCAGCGCGTCATGGGGGGAGCAGTTCTTC

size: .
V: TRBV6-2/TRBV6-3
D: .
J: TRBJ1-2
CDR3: CASSYSRTAGDYTF
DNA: TGTGCCAGCAGTTACTCCCGGACCGCGGGAGACTACACCTTC

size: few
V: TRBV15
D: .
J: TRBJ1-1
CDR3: CATSRGGTEAFF
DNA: TGTGCCACCAGCAGAGGGGGCACTGAAGCTTTCTTT

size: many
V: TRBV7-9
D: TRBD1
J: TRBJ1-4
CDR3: CASSSVQGFNEKLFF
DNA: TGTGCCAGCAGCTCAGTACAGGGGTTCAATGAAAAACTGTTTTTT

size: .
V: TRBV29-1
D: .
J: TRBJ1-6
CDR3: CSVEDSGMANNSPLHF
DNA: TGCAGCGTTGAAGATTCAGGGATGGCGAATAATTCACCCCTCCACTTT

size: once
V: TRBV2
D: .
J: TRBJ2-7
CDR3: CASSRQQYEQYF
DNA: TGTGCCAGCAGTCGACAACAATACGAGCAGTACTTC

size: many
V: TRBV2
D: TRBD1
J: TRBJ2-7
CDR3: CASSGNLRGQVRDPYEQYF
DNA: TGTGCCAGCAGCGGCAACCTCCGGGGACAGGTACGCGATCCCTACGAGCAGTACTTC

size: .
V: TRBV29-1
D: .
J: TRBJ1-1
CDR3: CGVFQGTEALF
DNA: TGCGGCGTTTTTCAGGGGACTGAAGCTCTCTTT

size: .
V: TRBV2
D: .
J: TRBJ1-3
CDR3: CASTGDTGNTIYF
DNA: TGTGCCAGCACGGGGGACACTGGAAACACCATATATTTT

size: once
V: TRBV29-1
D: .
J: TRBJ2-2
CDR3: CSTTGPANTGELFF
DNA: TGCAGCACTACAGGGCCCGCGAACACCGGGGAGCTGTTTTTT

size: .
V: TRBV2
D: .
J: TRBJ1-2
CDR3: CASSQGRSGYTF
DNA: TGTGCCAGCAGTCAGGGGAGGTCGGGCTACACCTTC

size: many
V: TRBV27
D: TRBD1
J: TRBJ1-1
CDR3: CASSSRDSRNTEAFF
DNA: TGTGCCAGCAGTTCCCGGGACAGCAGGAACACTGAAGCTTTCTTT

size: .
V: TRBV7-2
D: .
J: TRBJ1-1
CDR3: CASSLSRREAFF
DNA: TGTGCCAGCAGCTTATCTCGACGAGAAGCTTTCTTT

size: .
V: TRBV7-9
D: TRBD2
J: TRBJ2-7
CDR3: CASKGGVDEQYF
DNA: TGTGCCAGCAAGGGAGGGGTCGACGAGCAGTACTTC

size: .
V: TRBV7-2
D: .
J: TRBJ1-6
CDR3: CAITRTGSNSPLHF
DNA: TGTGCCATAACCCGAACAGGGAGTAATTCACCCCTCCACTTT

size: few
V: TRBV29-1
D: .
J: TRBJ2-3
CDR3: CSVEKSSDTQYF
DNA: TGCAGCGTTGAAAAGTCCTCAGATACGCAGTATTTT

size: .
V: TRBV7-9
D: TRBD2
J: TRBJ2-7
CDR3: CASSRGTSGTYEQYF
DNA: TGTGCCAGCAGCCGCGGGACTAGCGGTACCTACGAGCAGTACTTC

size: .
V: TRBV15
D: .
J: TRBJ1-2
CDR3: CATSSEAGVRGYTF
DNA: TGTGCCACCAGCAGTGAGGCAGGGGTACGGGGCTACACCTTC

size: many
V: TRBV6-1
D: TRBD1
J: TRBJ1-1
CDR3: CASSTTGAEAFF
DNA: TGTGCCAGCAGCACGACAGGGGCCGAAGCTTTCTTT